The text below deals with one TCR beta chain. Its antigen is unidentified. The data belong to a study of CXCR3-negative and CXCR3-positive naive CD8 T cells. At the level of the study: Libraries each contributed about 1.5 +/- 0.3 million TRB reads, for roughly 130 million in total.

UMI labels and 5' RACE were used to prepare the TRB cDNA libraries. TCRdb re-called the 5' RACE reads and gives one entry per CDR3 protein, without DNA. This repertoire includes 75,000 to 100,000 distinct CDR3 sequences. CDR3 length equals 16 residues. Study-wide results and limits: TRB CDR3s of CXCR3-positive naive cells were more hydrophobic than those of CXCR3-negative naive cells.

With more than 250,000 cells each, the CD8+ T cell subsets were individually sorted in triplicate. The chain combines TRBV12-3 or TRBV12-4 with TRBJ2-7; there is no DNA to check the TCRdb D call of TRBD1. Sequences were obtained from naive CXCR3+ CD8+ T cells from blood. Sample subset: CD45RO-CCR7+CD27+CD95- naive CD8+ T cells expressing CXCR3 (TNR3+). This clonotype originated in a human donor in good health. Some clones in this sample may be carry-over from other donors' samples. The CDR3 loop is CASSLFPATGGDEQYF.